This TCR beta chain was recovered during a study of glioma-infiltrating T cells. This clonotype was observed a single time. Its antigen is undetermined. The iRepertoire nested amplicon-rescue multiplex PCR amplified TCR alpha and beta CDR3s from RNA. One entry per CDR3 protein, called by TCRdb with MiXCR from the multiplex PCR reads. The sample lists approximately 400,000 distinct CDR3 sequences, 35% to 45% occurring once. Unmatched junction bases numbered 10, after V lost 2 bases and J lost 9 bases. The V gene's germline CDR1 is KGHDR and CDR2 SFDVKD. This CDR3 contains 16 residues. Notes on the study in general: CDR3 overlap between tissue and blood was very small.

This chain uses TRBV24-1 with TRBJ2-1; TRBD1 agrees at 9 bases. This sequence was found in a human donor with low-grade glioma or glioblastoma, undergoing nonglioma brain surgery, or in good health (not recorded which). The sequencing sample was made of glioma tissue, nonneoplastic brain tissue, or PBMCs (not recorded which). The CDR3 DNA follows: TGTGCCACCAGTGATTCCTACAGGGGGCCAGATACTGAGCAGTTCTTC. Its translation: CATSDSYRGPDTEQFF.